Following are 10 T cell receptor beta chains from one sample sequenced in a study of vaccination and CD4 T cells after COVID-19. Treatment noted: roughly 11-day PBMC culture with coronavirus spike peptide pools or control peptides (ViraFEST assay). These receptors are not linked to any known antigen. Cultured CD4+ T cell DNA underwent sequencing with the Oncomine TCR Beta short-read assay. TCRdb processed the PCR reads anew with MiXCR; each CDR3 protein has one entry. The table shows about 2,800 distinct CDR3 sequences, with 75% to 90% occurring only once. The sequenced sample consisted of CD4+ T cells from blood, cultured in vitro. All receptors derive from a human donor who had recovered from COVID-19.

V usage is TRBV7-9 and J usage is TRBJ1-2; TRBD1 is a possible D gene (6 bases). V was clipped by 5 bases and J by 8 bases, with 12 bases between them. Looked up from germline, CDR1 is SEHNR and CDR2 is FQNEAQ (reference sequence). This CDR3 is 12 amino acids long. The CDR3 DNA sequence: TGTGCCAGCAGCCACGAAACAGGGGGCTACACCTTC. Translated, it gives CASSHETGGYTF. Drawing the rest from reference TRBV7-9 and TRBJ1-2, the complete variable domain is DTGVSQNPRHKITKRGQNVTFRCDPISEHNRLYWYRQTLGQGPEFLTYFQNEAQLEKSRLLSDRFSAERPKGSFSTLEIQRTEQGDSAMYLCASSHETGGYTFGSGTRLTVV.

The gene calls are TRBV7-2 and TRBJ1-6; D remains ambiguous. CDR3 length: 15 residues. CDR1 and CDR2 from the germline V gene are SGHTA and FQGNSA. V was clipped by 1 base and J by 1 base, with 5 bases between them. DNA for the CDR3: TGTGCCAGCAGCTTAGATCCGTCCTATAATTCACCCCTCCACTTT. It codes for CASSLDPSYNSPLHF. The full variable domain, its missing parts supplied by reference TRBV7-2 and TRBJ1-6, is GAGVSQSPSNKVTEKGKDVELRCDPISGHTALYWYRQSLGQGLEFLIYFQGNSAPDKSGLPSDRFSAERTGGSVSTLTIQRTQQEDSAVYLCASSLDPSYNSPLHFGNGTRLTVT.

This rearrangement joins TRBV11-2 to TRBJ1-6; D is unclear. Trimming stripped 1 base from V and 5 bases from J, with 12 bases between. The CDR3 is made up of 16 amino acids. Germline V gives CDR1 SGHAT, CDR2 FQNNGV. CDR3 DNA sequence: TGTGCCAGCAGCTTAGTTCTAAGACGGAATAATTCACCCCTCCACTTT. It translates to CASSLVLRRNNSPLHF.

The rearrangement joins TRBV20-1 to TRBJ2-6, with 9 bases fitting TRBD1. With 3 bases clipped from V and 0 bases from J, the junction kept 9 bases outside the gene matches. Germline V gene data show CDR1 as DFQATT and CDR2 as SNEGSKA (reference sequence). CDR3 length: 18 amino acids. DNA for the CDR3: TGCAGTGCTAGGACAAGACAGGGGGGTGGCTCTGGGGCCAACGTCCTGACTTTC. This sequence encodes CSARTRQGGGSGANVLTF.

This chain joins TRBV11-3 and TRBJ1-1; 9 positions match TRBD1. CDR1 is SGHNT and CDR2 is YENEEA in the germline V gene. Unmatched junction bases numbered 26, after V lost 8 bases and J lost 4 bases. CDR3 length equals 20 residues. This CDR3 reads CASPYGRFRDRDPWGTEAFF. CDR3 DNA sequence: TGTGCCAGCCCGTACGGTAGATTCCGGGACAGGGATCCTTGGGGCACTGAAGCTTTCTTT.

The chain recombines TRBV7-2 with TRBJ1-5; TRBD1 matches at 9 bases. The J segment lost 6 bases and the V segment lost 5 bases, leaving 8 bases of the junction unmatched. Looked up from germline, CDR1 is SGHTA and CDR2 is FQGNSA. The CDR3 sequence is 15 residues long. CDR3 loop: CASSDTGGLGQPQHF. CDR3 bases: TGTGCCAGCAGCGACACAGGGGGCTTAGGTCAGCCCCAGCATTTT.

The DNA of the CDR3 is TGTGCCAGTAGTACCAGGACAGGTCCCAATTCACCCCTCCACTTT. Amino acids: CASSTRTGPNSPLHF. This chain joins TRBV19 and TRBJ1-6, with 7 bases fitting TRBD1. The ends lost 4 bases at V and 7 bases at J; junction bases unmatched: 7. The germline CDR1 and CDR2 sequences are LNHDA and SQIVND (reference sequence). This CDR3 region has 15 residues.

Only one count was recorded for this clonotype. This chain joins TRBV18 and TRBJ1-5; 8 bases line up with TRBD1. With V trimmed by 3 bases and J by 5 bases, 3 bases remained unmatched. This CDR3 comprises 14 residues. In germline, CDR1 is KGHSH, CDR2 LQKENI. CDR3 sequence (DNA): TGTGCCAGCTCACCCGGACAGGGCTATCAGCCCCAGCATTTT. Its protein product is CASSPGQGYQPQHF.

The chain is built from TRBV29-1 and TRBJ1-1, with TRBD1 as a possible D gene (5 bases). V dropped 4 bases and J dropped 7 bases, with 7 bases sitting between them. The CDR3 has 10 amino acids. CDR1 SQVTM and CDR2 ANQGSEA come from the germline V gene. DNA for the CDR3: TGCAGCGTTGTTGGGGGTGAAGCTTTCTTT. Translated: CSVVGGEAFF.

The chain couples TRBV2 to TRBJ1-5, with D uncertain. The germline V gene has CDR1 SNHLY and CDR2 FYNNEI. This CDR3 is 14 amino acids long. Trimming removed 5 bases at V and 0 bases at J, with 8 bases between. The CDR3, as DNA: TGTGCCAGCAGTTCTCGGAATAGCAATCAGCCCCAGCATTTT. It specifies CASSSRNSNQPQHF.